Shown below are 10 T cell receptor beta chains from a single sample sequenced in a study of post-analysis software for immune sequencing data (dated by TCRdb to between 2014 and 2016). Library creation used PCR. The reads were generated on an Illumina HiSeq 2500. To reduce PCR and sequencing biases, unique molecular identifiers were incorporated into the TCR beta cDNA libraries. TCRdb redid the processing of the public reads, applying fastp at Q25 and MiXCR, and retained in-frame beta chains. Every CDR3 protein is listed once, alongside the most common genes and DNA of its rows. This sample holds roughly 800,000 distinct CDR3 sequences; 53% were observed only once. The ten largest clones take up approximately 4.3% of the sample. No antigen is known for these receptors. The paper's findings and limits, for the study overall: Patients showed significantly higher frequencies than controls for roughly five TRBV segments, among them TRBV5-6, TRBV5-1 and TRBV20-1.

Sequenced: blood. The source is a girl aged 5-17 years with multiple sclerosis.

This clonotype was observed a handful of times. The chain recombines TRBV27 with TRBJ2-3; TRBD2 aligns across 7 bases. The CDR3 is 16 amino acids. V was clipped by 2 bases and J by 2 bases; unmatched bases: 7. Germline V gene lookup returns CDR1 MNHEY and CDR2 SMNVEV (reference sequence). Here the CDR3 DNA reads TGTGCCAGCAGTTTAGGTAGCGGGCGAATCACAGATACGCAGTATTTT. Translation: CASSLGSGRITDTQYF.

Of note for this clonotype: At one of its ends the junction is not consistent with the germline gene, which may arise from a read error. The rearrangement joins TRBV5-1 to TRBJ2-3, with 10 bases aligning to TRBD2. There are 16 residues in the CDR3. Germline V lookup: CDR1 SGHRS, CDR2 YFSETQ. DNA for the CDR3: TGCGCCCGCAGCTTAGTAGCGGGAGGACTCACAGATACGCAGTATTTT. Its translation: CARSLVAGGLTDTQYF.

CDR3 sequence (DNA): TGTGCCAGCAGTTACTCCCCCAGAGTCCAAGAGACCCAGTACTTC. This translates into CASSYSPRVQETQYF. The chain combines TRBV6-6 with TRBJ2-5, with D hard to call. Germline CDR1 reads MNHNY; CDR2 reads SVGAGI (reference sequence). The V end lost 0 bases, the J end lost 1 base, and 9 bases lay between the germline ends. The CDR3 is 15 residues long.

The rearrangement links TRBV20-1 to TRBJ1-2; the match to TRBD1 covers 8 bases. Germline V gene sequence: CDR1 DFQATT, CDR2 SNEGSKA (reference sequence). This CDR3 is built from 13 residues. Trimming cost V 5 bases and J 6 bases; bases outside gene matches: 8. Written as DNA, the CDR3 is TGCAGTGCTGCATGGGACAGGATTGATGGCTACACCTTC. Amino acid sequence: CSAAWDRIDGYTF.

In this sample, this clonotype turned up a few times. V usage is TRBV12-3 or TRBV12-4 and J usage is TRBJ2-6; TRBD2 aligns across 7 bases. This CDR3 spans 19 amino acids. J gave up 0 bases and V 5 bases, and 13 bases lay outside the gene matches. CDR3: CASSPLGAGANSGANVLTF. In nucleotides, the CDR3 is TGTGCCAGCAGTCCCCTTGGCGCGGGAGCTAACTCTGGGGCCAACGTCCTGACTTTC.

The chain recombines TRBV20-1 with TRBJ2-7, with 7 bases matching TRBD2. The CDR3 covers 13 residues. From germline, CDR1 is DFQATT and CDR2 SNEGSKA (reference sequence). V shed 2 bases, J shed 2 bases, and the junction held 3 bases outside the gene matches. The DNA for the CDR3 is TGCAGTGCTAGACAGACTAGCACCTACGAGCAGTACTTC. As protein: CSARQTSTYEQYF.

The chain links TRBV7-9 to TRBJ2-7; the match to TRBD2 covers 8 bases. Germline values: CDR1 SEHNR, CDR2 FQNEAQ (reference sequence). CDR3 length equals 15 residues. Trimming took 6 bases from V and 1 from J; bases not matched to a gene: 8. The CDR3 sequence is CASSRSGAYSYEQYF. The CDR3 DNA is TGTGCCAGCAGTCGTAGCGGGGCTTATTCCTACGAGCAGTACTTC.

The V and J genes are TRBV13 and TRBJ2-1; 10 nucleotides line up with TRBD2. Germline CDR1 reads PRHDT; CDR2 reads FYEKMQ (reference sequence). The V gene end was trimmed by 5 bases and the J gene end by 0 bases; junction bases not matched to a gene: 7. This CDR3 contains 17 residues. CDR3 sequence (DNA): TGTGCCAGCAGCCCAGCCTGGACTAGCGGCTCCTACAATGAGCAGTTCTTC. This gives the protein CASSPAWTSGSYNEQFF. The entire variable domain, with the rest obtained from reference TRBV13 and TRBJ2-1, is as follows: AAGVIQSPRHLIKEKRETATLKCYPIPRHDTVYWYQQGPGQDPQFLISFYEKMQSDKGSIPDRFSAQQFSDYHSELNMSSLELGDSALYFCASSPAWTSGSYNEQFFGPGTRLTVL.

The rearrangement uses TRBV6-5 and TRBJ2-7; 9 nucleotides agree with TRBD1. V lost 6 bases to trimming and J lost 6 bases; unmatched junction nucleotides: 12. The CDR3 is 15 amino acids. CDR1 and CDR2 (germline): MNHEY, SVGAGI. Here the CDR3 DNA reads TGTGCCAGCAGATACACCGGGACAGGGCTAGCCGAGCAGTACTTC. Protein product: CASRYTGTGLAEQYF.

The V gene is TRBV7-9, the J gene TRBJ2-7; D is unresolved. The CDR3 is 14 residues long. V lost 5 bases, J lost 2 bases, and 13 bases lay in between. CDR1 is SEHNR and CDR2 is FQNEAQ in the germline V gene (reference sequence). The CDR3 is CASSPRSLPYEQYF. CDR3 bases: TGTGCCAGCAGCCCCCGGTCCCTACCCTACGAGCAGTACTTC.